This is a list of T cell receptor beta chains from one sample in a study of shared clonotypes between healthy human individuals. Libraries were prepared by immunoSEQ multiplex PCR; TCRdb keeps only in-frame clonotypes and omits some of them. The sample includes under 2.5 million clones, roughly 90% seen only once; the top ten take around 0.38%. The sequencing sample was made of naive CD4+ T cells from PBMCs. The origin of the receptors is a young man in good health. Some clones in this sample may be carry-over from other donors' samples. CDR3s include the opening cysteine and the closing phenylalanine or tryptophan. The order of the fields is clone size, V gene, D gene, J gene, CDR3 protein, CDR3 DNA. D genes are given only for firm matches. Where a row states a size, it is once, few, many or the class of an expanded clone; other rows omit it.

size: -
V: TRBV7-9
D: -
J: TRBJ2-1
CDR3: CASSLPLPLREQFF
DNA: TGTGCCAGCAGCTTACCGTTACCCTTGCGGGAGCAGTTCTTC

size: -
V: TRBV30
D: -
J: TRBJ2-7
CDR3: CAWSRGWGRNEQYF
DNA: TGTGCCTGGAGTAGAGGCTGGGGAAGAAACGAGCAGTACTTC

size: -
V: TRBV5-6
D: -
J: TRBJ1-6
CDR3: CASSVRVNYNSPLHF
DNA: TGTGCCAGCAGCGTCCGGGTCAACTATAATTCACCCCTCCACTTT

size: once
V: TRBV9
D: -
J: TRBJ2-5
CDR3: CASSVGGAGQETQYF
DNA: TGTGCCAGCAGCGTAGGGGGTGCAGGGCAAGAGACCCAGTACTTC

size: -
V: TRBV6-1
D: -
J: TRBJ2-5
CDR3: CASSTGRGETQYF
DNA: TGTGCCAGCTCTACAGGGAGGGGAGAGACCCAGTACTTC

size: -
V: TRBV6-5
D: -
J: TRBJ2-7
CDR3: CASSLGASYEQYF
DNA: TGTGCCAGCAGCCTAGGGGCCTCCTACGAGCAGTACTTC

size: -
V: TRBV9
D: -
J: TRBJ2-3
CDR3: CASSVLAGRTDTQYF
DNA: TGTGCCAGCAGCGTACTGGCGGGCCGCACAGATACGCAGTATTTT

size: -
V: TRBV25-1
D: -
J: TRBJ1-1
CDR3: CASSQGMNTEAFF
DNA: TGTGCCAGTTCCCAGGGGATGAACACTGAAGCTTTCTTT

size: -
V: TRBV28
D: TRBD1
J: TRBJ2-1
CDR3: CASRETGNNEQFF
DNA: TGTGCCAGCAGGGAGACAGGGAACAATGAGCAGTTCTTC

size: -
V: TRBV7-2
D: TRBD2
J: TRBJ2-1
CDR3: CASSLGASGSNEQFF
DNA: TGTGCCAGCAGCTTAGGGGCTAGCGGGTCCAATGAGCAGTTCTTC

size: -
V: TRBV5-1
D: -
J: TRBJ2-3
CDR3: CASSLPAGGTDTQYF
DNA: TGCGCCAGCAGCTTGCCGGCCGGGGGCACAGATACGCAGTATTTT

size: -
V: TRBV6-6
D: -
J: TRBJ1-2
CDR3: CASSYSGSYGYTF
DNA: TGTGCCAGCAGTTATAGCGGCAGCTATGGCTACACCTTC

size: -
V: TRBV1
D: -
J: TRBJ2-1
CDR3: CTRLGTNPLSSYNEQFF
DNA: TGCACCAGACTTGGGACCAACCCACTAAGCTCCTACAATGAGCAGTTCTTC

size: -
V: TRBV5-1
D: -
J: TRBJ2-7
CDR3: CASSLEWGGSYEQYF
DNA: TGCGCCAGCAGCTTGGAGTGGGGCGGGTCCTACGAGCAGTACTTC

size: -
V: TRBV2
D: -
J: TRBJ1-2
CDR3: CASSLEWTAFYGYTF
DNA: TGTGCCAGCAGTCTTGAATGGACAGCATTCTATGGCTACACCTTC

size: -
V: TRBV5-1
D: TRBD2
J: TRBJ2-5
CDR3: CASSLIGTRQETQYF
DNA: TGCGCCAGCAGCTTGATCGGGACTAGACAAGAGACCCAGTACTTC

size: -
V: TRBV5-5
D: -
J: TRBJ1-4
CDR3: CASSLEGTPGEKLFF
DNA: TGTGCCAGCAGCTTGGAAGGTACCCCGGGCGAAAAACTGTTTTTT

size: -
V: TRBV27
D: TRBD1
J: TRBJ2-7
CDR3: CASSSTGTGYALEQYF
DNA: TGTGCCAGCAGTTCGACCGGGACAGGGTATGCTCTCGAGCAGTACTTC

size: -
V: TRBV6-1
D: -
J: TRBJ1-5
CDR3: CASSLYRDSNQPQHF
DNA: TGTGCCAGCAGTTTATACAGGGATAGCAATCAGCCCCAGCATTTT

size: -
V: TRBV7-9
D: -
J: TRBJ2-3
CDR3: CASTNTDTQYF
DNA: TGTGCCAGCACCAATACGGATACGCAGTATTTT

size: -
V: TRBV9
D: TRBD1
J: TRBJ2-1
CDR3: CASSALGTADYNEQFF
DNA: TGTGCCAGCAGCGCACTCGGGACAGCAGACTACAATGAGCAGTTCTTC

size: -
V: TRBV10-3
D: -
J: TRBJ1-3
CDR3: CAIRATGYSGNTIYF
DNA: TGTGCCATCAGAGCCACAGGGTACTCTGGAAACACCATATATTTT

size: -
V: TRBV5-6
D: -
J: TRBJ2-5
CDR3: CASSLQLETQYF
DNA: TGTGCCAGCAGCTTGCAGTTGGAGACCCAGTACTTC

size: -
V: TRBV5-6
D: TRBD1
J: TRBJ1-2
CDR3: CASGTGRAGYTF
DNA: TGTGCCAGCGGGACAGGGAGGGCTGGCTACACCTTC

size: -
V: TRBV19
D: -
J: TRBJ2-3
CDR3: CASSIGGGADTQYF
DNA: TGTGCCAGTAGTATTGGTGGTGGGGCAGATACGCAGTATTTT

size: -
V: TRBV7-8
D: -
J: TRBJ2-7
CDR3: CASSPVTGREQYF
DNA: TGTGCCAGCAGCCCGGTGACAGGGAGGGAGCAGTACTTC

size: -
V: TRBV9
D: -
J: TRBJ2-1
CDR3: CASSAFNTGEQFF
DNA: TGTGCCAGCAGCGCCTTCAACACGGGTGAGCAGTTCTTC

size: few
V: TRBV28
D: -
J: TRBJ1-1
CDR3: CASSSGYLGKAFF
DNA: TGTGCCAGCAGTTCTGGATATCTGGGGAAAGCTTTCTTT

size: -
V: TRBV25-1
D: TRBD1
J: TRBJ2-2
CDR3: CASSDRPTGHGGELFF
DNA: TGTGCCAGCAGTGACCGACCGACAGGGCACGGCGGGGAGCTGTTTTTT

size: -
V: TRBV4-1
D: -
J: TRBJ2-7
CDR3: CASSPLASYEQYF
DNA: TGCGCCAGCAGTCCGTTGGCCTCCTACGAGCAGTACTTC

size: few
V: TRBV5-4
D: -
J: TRBJ1-1
CDR3: CASSPGGVNTEAFF
DNA: TGTGCCAGCAGCCCCGGGGGGGTGAACACTGAAGCTTTCTTT

size: -
V: TRBV5-1
D: TRBD1
J: TRBJ1-3
CDR3: CASSSTGYSGNTIYF
DNA: TGCGCCAGCAGCTCGACAGGGTACTCTGGAAACACCATATATTTT

size: -
V: TRBV28
D: TRBD2
J: TRBJ2-1
CDR3: CASSLSGSGDNEQFF
DNA: TGTGCCAGCAGCTTAAGCGGGAGTGGGGACAATGAGCAGTTCTTC

size: -
V: TRBV5-1
D: -
J: TRBJ2-7
CDR3: CASSLGQALTYEQYF
DNA: TGCGCCAGCAGCTTGGGGCAGGCGCTTACCTACGAGCAGTACTTC

size: -
V: TRBV15
D: -
J: TRBJ1-4
CDR3: CATSRSRATNEKLFF
DNA: TGTGCCACCAGCAGGAGCAGGGCGACCAATGAAAAACTGTTTTTT